The 28 T cell receptor beta chains in this list originate from one sample, sequenced in a study of lymphopenia after photon versus proton radiotherapy. Profiled with immunoSEQ multiplex PCR; TCRdb holds only in-frame clones, not every one. This sample has tens of thousands of clones, with around 85% found just once. The sequenced sample was peripheral blood, obtained from a patient treated with photon-based radiotherapy. The receptors were sampled from a middle-aged man with gastric cancer.

The chain has TRBV9 and TRBJ2-1; TRBD2 aligns across 8 bases. The CDR3 is made up of 16 amino acids. Germline V lookup: CDR1 SGDLS, CDR2 YYNGEE. Trimming removed 0 bases from V and 2 bases from J; junction bases left unmatched: 4. The CDR3 loop reads CASSVGGGGTYNEQFF. DNA of the CDR3: TGTGCCAGCAGCGTAGGAGGCGGGGGGACCTACAATGAGCAGTTCTTC.

V and J are TRBV4-2 and TRBJ2-7; D is perhaps TRBD1 (5 bases). V was shortened by 0 bases and J by 6 bases, with 24 bases between the two germline ends. This CDR3 has 18 amino acids. Per germline, CDR1 LGHNA and CDR2 YNFKEQ. The CDR3 nucleotides read TGTGCCAGCAGCCAAGATGTCGCCGTGGGGCGCGGTGGTCCCGAGCAGTACTTC. It translates to CASSQDVAVGRGGPEQYF.

The chain uses TRBV18 and TRBJ1-4, with D maybe TRBD1 (5 bases). The germline V and J ends were trimmed by 4 bases and 6 bases, with 9 bases remaining between them. CDR3 length: 13 residues. Germline lookup yields CDR1 KGHSH and CDR2 LQKENI. The CDR3 region is CASSLVRDEKLFF. DNA of the CDR3: TGTGCCAGCTCACTCGTCAGGGATGAAAAACTGTTTTTT.

This sequence joins TRBV15 and TRBJ2-7; D perhaps matches TRBD1 (7 bases). V lost 1 base to trimming and J lost 2 bases, with 15 bases between them. CDR1 is LNHNV and CDR2 is YYDKDF in the germline V gene (reference sequence). The CDR3 totals 16 residues. The chain's CDR3 is CATSRGRAGGTYEQYF. In DNA form, the CDR3 reads TGTGCCACCAGCAGAGGAAGGGCAGGGGGGACCTACGAGCAGTACTTC.

This clone was recorded only once. The J gene is TRBJ1-2, the V gene TRBV4-1, with D uncertain. The germline CDR1 and CDR2 sequences are MGHRA and YSYEKL. This CDR3 comprises 15 residues. Trimming pared 2 bases from V and 4 bases from J, leaving 14 bases between. CDR3 amino acids: CASSQSFISSYGYTF. CDR3 bases: TGCGCCAGCAGCCAATCGTTTATCTCCTCCTATGGCTACACCTTC.

V is TRBV29-1 and J is TRBJ1-1; D ambiguous. This CDR3 region has 13 residues. Germline V gene sequence: CDR1 SQVTM, CDR2 ANQGSEA. Trimming removed 3 bases from V and 0 bases from J, with 8 bases in between. CDR3: CSVESWLNTEAFF. CDR3 coding DNA: TGCAGCGTTGAGTCTTGGTTGAACACTGAAGCTTTCTTT.

The chain combines TRBV2 with TRBJ2-3; TRBD1 might be the D (6 bases). There are 16 residues in the CDR3. The V gene's germline CDR1 is SNHLY and CDR2 FYNNEI. Trimming left V 6 bases short and J 3 bases short, with 19 bases between. CDR3 coding DNA: TGTGCCAGCAGCTCGGACAGCCAAAGGGGGACAGATACGCAGTATTTT. Its translation is CASSSDSQRGTDTQYF.

This CDR3 reads CASSQEIGGIYGYTF. The CDR3 DNA follows: TGCGCCAGCAGCCAAGAGATTGGAGGGATTTATGGCTACACCTTC. The chain uses TRBV4-3 and TRBJ1-2, with D unresolved. Germline loops: CDR1 LGHNA, CDR2 YSLEER. Trimming stripped 0 bases from V and 5 bases from J, with 13 bases between. The CDR3 has 15 residues.

On this clone: Other DNA sequences in this specimen translate into the identical CDR3. The V call is TRBV27, the J call TRBJ1-6; the match to TRBD1 covers 8 bases. V shed 5 bases and J 9 bases; nucleotides not matched to a gene: 3. The CDR3 extends over 13 amino acids. Germline values: CDR1 MNHEY, CDR2 SMNVEV (reference sequence). CDR3 DNA: TGTGCCAGCAGTACAGGGGGTGGTTCACCCCTCCACTTT. It is translated as CASSTGGGSPLHF.

V usage is TRBV29-1 and J usage is TRBJ1-5, with D possibly TRBD1 on 5 matching bases. The CDR3 has 12 residues. Germline V gives CDR1 SQVTM, CDR2 ANQGSEA. V gave up 4 bases and J gave up 6 bases, with 10 bases separating them. CDR3 bases: TGCAGCGTTGTTGAGGGGAGTCAGCCCCAGCATTTT. Translated: CSVVEGSQPQHF.

The J gene is TRBJ2-5, the V gene TRBV27, with TRBD1 identical over 11 bases. The V and J ends lost 6 bases and 4 bases, in that order; junction bases with no gene match: 7. From germline, CDR1 is MNHEY and CDR2 SMNVEV (reference sequence). The CDR3 is made up of 15 amino acids. The CDR3, as DNA: TGTGCCAGCAGCTCCGGGACAGGGGGTGTAGAGACCCAGTACTTC. This translates into CASSSGTGGVETQYF.

This rearrangement joins TRBV9 to TRBJ2-3; 7 positions agree with TRBD1. CDR1 is SGDLS, CDR2 YYNGEE, per germline. This CDR3 comprises 16 residues. J was trimmed by 5 bases and V by 3 bases; bases with no gene match: 12. CDR3 protein: CASSAQPGGVGDTQYF. For the CDR3, the DNA is TGTGCCAGCAGCGCCCAACCAGGGGGAGTCGGAGATACGCAGTATTTT.

The V and J genes are TRBV6-5 and TRBJ1-2, with TRBD1 matching over 7 bases. The CDR3 is made up of 14 amino acids. Germline V gene sequence: CDR1 MNHEY, CDR2 SVGAGI. V lost 6 bases and J lost 8; bases outside the gene matches: 12. CDR3 coding DNA: TGTGCCAGCAGACCGGGACAGACCGAGGGGGGCTACACCTTC. Translation: CASRPGQTEGGYTF.

The rearrangement links TRBV6-1 to TRBJ2-5, with D perhaps matching TRBD2 (6 bases). CDR3 length: 15 amino acids. The V end lost 6 bases, the J end lost 3 bases, and 17 bases lay between the germline ends. Germline CDR1 and CDR2: MNHNS and SASEGT. CDR3 sequence reads: CASSTLLGGEETQYF. DNA for the CDR3: TGTGCCAGCAGCACCCTTTTGGGCGGGGAAGAGACCCAGTACTTC.

The count of this clone is one. This chain uses TRBV7-3 with TRBJ1-1; D is undetermined. The V and J ends lost 5 bases and 1 base respectively, with 11 bases between them. This CDR3 has 14 amino acids. Germline CDR1 and CDR2: SGHTA and FQGTGA. CDR3 protein: CASSHPGRNTEAFF. CDR3 bases: TGTGCCAGCAGCCACCCGGGGAGGAACACTGAAGCTTTCTTT.

The chain uses TRBV9 and TRBJ2-3; tentative D call: TRBD1 (6 bases). Germline CDR1 and CDR2: SGDLS and YYNGEE. This CDR3 is built from 14 residues. V lost 4 bases to trimming and J lost 1 base, with 10 bases between them. The chain's CDR3 is CASSTRGGTDTQYF. CDR3 sequence (DNA): TGTGCCAGCAGCACCAGGGGCGGCACAGATACGCAGTATTTT.

The chain carries TRBV10-3 and TRBJ2-6; D perhaps matches TRBD1 (5 bases). Trimming pared 4 bases from V and 2 bases from J, leaving 9 bases between. In germline, CDR1 is ENHRY, CDR2 SYGVKD. The CDR3 sequence is 15 residues long. CDR3 protein: CAISGKGTGANVLTF. CDR3 bases: TGTGCCATCAGTGGTAAGGGGACTGGGGCCAACGTCCTGACTTTC.

Regarding this clone: Other DNA sequences in this specimen translate into the identical CDR3. This sequence joins TRBV5-1 and TRBJ1-1; weak D call: TRBD1 (6 bases). V was shortened by 1 base and J by 5 bases, with 9 bases between the two germline ends. CDR3 size: 13 residues. CDR1 is SGHRS and CDR2 is YFSETQ in the germline V gene. In DNA form, the CDR3 reads TGCGCCAGCAGCTTGAATAGGGGGACTGAAGCTTTCTTT. Translation gives CASSLNRGTEAFF.

V and J are TRBV6-5 and TRBJ2-1; 8 nucleotides agree with TRBD1. The V gene's germline CDR1 is MNHEY and CDR2 SVGAGI. CDR3 size: 14 residues. With V trimmed by 5 bases and J by 8 bases, 8 bases remained unmatched. As DNA, the CDR3 is TGTGCCAGCAGTCCAGGGGGCGGTATCTATGAGCAGTTCTTC. It codes for CASSPGGGIYEQFF.

This sequence joins TRBV19 and TRBJ2-5; D is unclear. CDR3 size: 15 residues. The germline V gene encodes CDR1 LNHDA and CDR2 SQIVND (reference sequence). The ends were cut back, 0 bases at V and 6 bases at J, with 14 bases in the middle. The CDR3 region has the DNA TGTGCCAGTAGTATAGATCTAGGAAGTCGGCAGACCCAGTACTTC. This translates into CASSIDLGSRQTQYF.

The chain carries TRBV5-1 and TRBJ2-6; 8 nucleotides align to TRBD1. The CDR3 consists of 17 residues. The V and J ends lost 4 bases and 0 bases, in that order; junction bases with no gene match: 6. Germline CDR1 reads SGHRS; CDR2 reads YFSETQ. The CDR3 loop is CASSPWTGNSGANVLTF. CDR3 nucleotides: TGCGCCAGCAGCCCTTGGACAGGGAACTCTGGGGCCAACGTCCTGACTTTC. Looking up the rest from reference TRBV5-1 and TRBJ2-6 gives the full variable domain: KAGVTQTPRYLIKTRGQQVTLSCSPISGHRSVSWYQQTPGQGLQFLFEYFSETQRNKGNFPGRFSGRQFSNSRSEMNVSTLELGDSALYLCASSPWTGNSGANVLTFGAGSRLTVL.

J is TRBJ1-1 and V is TRBV14; D unclear. This CDR3 has 15 residues. Germline assignment: CDR1 SGHDN and CDR2 FVKESK. The ends were cut back, 3 bases at V and 1 base at J, with 12 bases in the middle. CDR3 bases: TGTGCCAGCAGCCACGGCTTAGGGTGGAACACTGAAGCTTTCTTT. Protein: CASSHGLGWNTEAFF.

This clone is labeled as medium-sized (0.01 to 0.1%). This chain joins TRBV18 and TRBJ1-5; maybe TRBD1 (6 bases). Germline assignment: CDR1 KGHSH and CDR2 LQKENI. Trimming stripped 2 bases from V and 0 bases from J, with 11 bases between. The CDR3 extends over 16 amino acids. The CDR3 DNA follows: TGTGCCAGCTCACCAGAGACAGGTATTAGCAATCAGCCCCAGCATTTT. This encodes CASSPETGISNQPQHF.

V usage is TRBV6-5 and J usage is TRBJ1-5, with unresolved D. The CDR3 covers 14 residues. V lost 5 bases and J 0 bases, leaving 8 bases between the germline ends. CDR1 MNHEY and CDR2 SVGAGI come from the germline V gene. Written as DNA, the CDR3 is TGTGCCAGCAGTAAGGACCGTAGCAATCAGCCCCAGCATTTT. It specifies CASSKDRSNQPQHF.

The chain is built from TRBV18 and TRBJ1-1, with TRBD1 matching over 9 bases. With 4 bases clipped from V and 4 bases from J, the junction kept 10 bases outside the gene matches. This CDR3 has 16 amino acids. CDR1 and CDR2 (germline): KGHSH, LQKENI. DNA for the CDR3: TGTGCCAGCTCACAGGGACAGGGAACTTCCCTCACTGAAGCTTTCTTT. Amino acids: CASSQGQGTSLTEAFF.

This sequence joins TRBV2 and TRBJ1-1; weak D call: TRBD1 (6 bases). Trimming shortened V by 3 bases and J by 3 bases, and 14 bases separated the two germline ends. This CDR3 has 15 residues. The germline V gene encodes CDR1 SNHLY and CDR2 FYNNEI. DNA for the CDR3: TGTGCCAGCAGTGAGGAGGGGGGGCTGGACACTGAAGCTTTCTTT. It translates to CASSEEGGLDTEAFF. Together with reference TRBV2 and TRBJ1-1, the CDR3 gives the full variable domain: EPEVTQTPSHQVTQMGQEVILRCVPISNHLYFYWYRQILGQKVEFLVSFYNNEISEKSEIFDDQFSVERPDGSNFTLKIRSTKLEDSAMYFCASSEEGGLDTEAFFGQGTRLTVV.

J is TRBJ2-3 and V is TRBV7-9; 13 positions match TRBD2. Germline V gene data show CDR1 as SEHNR and CDR2 as FQNEAQ (reference sequence). The CDR3 is 16 residues long. Germline trimming cut 5 bases from V and 6 bases from J; bases unmatched to any gene: 8. The CDR3 sequence is CASSRIRTSGGDTQYF. The CDR3 DNA reads TGTGCCAGCAGCCGTATTAGGACTAGCGGGGGTGATACGCAGTATTTT.

This clone was recorded only once. The chain joins TRBV19 to TRBJ1-5; TRBD1 matches 9 bases. Trimming cost V 7 bases and J 0 bases; bases outside gene matches: 10. The CDR3 is 17 residues long. Germline-derived CDR1 and CDR2 are LNHDA and SQIVND (reference sequence). CDR3 coding DNA: TGTGCCAGTACCGGGACAGGGATCATACATAGCAATCAGCCCCAGCATTTT. This codes for CASTGTGIIHSNQPQHF.